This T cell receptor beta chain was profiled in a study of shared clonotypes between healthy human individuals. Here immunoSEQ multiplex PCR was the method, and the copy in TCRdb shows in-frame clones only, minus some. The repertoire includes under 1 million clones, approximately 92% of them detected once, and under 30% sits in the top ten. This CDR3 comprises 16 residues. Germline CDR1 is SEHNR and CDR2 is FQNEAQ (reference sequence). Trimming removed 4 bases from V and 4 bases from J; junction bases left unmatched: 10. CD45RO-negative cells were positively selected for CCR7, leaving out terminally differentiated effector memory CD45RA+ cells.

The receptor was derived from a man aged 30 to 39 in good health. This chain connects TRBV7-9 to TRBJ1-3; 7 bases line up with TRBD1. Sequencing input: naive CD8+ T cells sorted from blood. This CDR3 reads CASSSGYRGSGNTIYF. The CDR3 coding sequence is TGTGCCAGCAGCTCGGGTTACAGGGGATCCGGAAACACCATATATTTT. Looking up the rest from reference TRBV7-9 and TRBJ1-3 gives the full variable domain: DTGVSQNPRHKITKRGQNVTFRCDPISEHNRLYWYRQTLGQGPEFLTYFQNEAQLEKSRLLSDRFSAERPKGSFSTLEIQRTEQGDSAMYLCASSSGYRGSGNTIYFGEGSWLTVV.